The sequence of this TCR beta chain was determined in a study of blood T cell repertoires in COVID-19. The overall study: The cDNA or gDNA used as material had been derived from T cells, B-cell-depleted T cells, or PBMCs.

CDR3 length: 15 residues. Germline CDR1 reads MGHRA; CDR2 reads YSYEKL. Deletions cut 0 bases from V and 1 base from J, with 9 bases between. TCRdb's copy holds only in-frame clones and misses some; the assay was immunoSEQ multiplex PCR. This sample carries 300,000 to 350,000 clones, around 90% of them seen once, and the ten largest clones take around 4.5%. The chain recombines TRBV4-1 with TRBJ1-1, with D tentatively TRBD1 (5 bases). This receptor was identified in a woman aged 18-30 years with acute COVID-19. Sequenced sample: PBMCs or T cells enriched from blood (not recorded which). CDR3 coding DNA: TGCGCCAGCAGCCAAGAGGGGGGAAAGAACACTGAAGCTTTCTTT. Its translation: CASSQEGGKNTEAFF.